This T cell receptor beta chain was identified during a study of blood T cell repertoires in COVID-19. Study information: Sites across the United States, Italy and Spain contributed samples from acute and convalescent COVID-19. The analysed material was cDNA or gDNA that came from T cells, B-cell-depleted T cells, or PBMCs.

Per the authors' pipeline: Amplification of reference gene primers provided the estimated nucleated cell counts. Assay: immunoSEQ multiplex PCR; the TCRdb copy retains only in-frame clones and omits some. That table is the source of V, J and clone size, and D and trimming were worked out from the DNA. The profile shows 30,000 to 40,000 clones, over 90% of them singletons. Germline V gene data show CDR1 as GTSNPN and CDR2 as SVGIG (reference sequence). The germline V and J ends were trimmed by 3 bases and 5 bases, with 10 bases remaining between them. The CDR3 has 12 amino acids. The rearrangement joins TRBV30 to TRBJ1-2; D remains ambiguous. This TCR was recovered from a male donor with active COVID-19. The sequencing sample was made of peripheral blood. This CDR3 is CAWSEDWYGYTF. The CDR3 nucleotides are TGTGCCTGGAGCGAGGACTGGTATGGCTACACCTTC.